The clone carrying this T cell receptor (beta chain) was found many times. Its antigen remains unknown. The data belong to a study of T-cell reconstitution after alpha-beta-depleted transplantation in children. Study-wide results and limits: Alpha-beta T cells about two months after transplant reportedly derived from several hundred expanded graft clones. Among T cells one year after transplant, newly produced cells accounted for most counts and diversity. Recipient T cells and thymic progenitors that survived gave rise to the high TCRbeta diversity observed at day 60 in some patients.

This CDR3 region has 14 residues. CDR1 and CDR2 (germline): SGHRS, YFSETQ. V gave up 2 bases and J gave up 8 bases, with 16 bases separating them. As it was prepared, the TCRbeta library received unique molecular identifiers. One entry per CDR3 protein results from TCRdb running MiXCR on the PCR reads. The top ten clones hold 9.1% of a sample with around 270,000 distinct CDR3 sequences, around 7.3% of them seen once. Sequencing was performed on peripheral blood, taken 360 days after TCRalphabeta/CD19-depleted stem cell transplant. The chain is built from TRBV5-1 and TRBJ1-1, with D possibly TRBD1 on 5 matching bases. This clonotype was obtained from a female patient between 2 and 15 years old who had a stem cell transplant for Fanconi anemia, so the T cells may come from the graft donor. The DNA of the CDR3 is TGCGCCAGCAGCTTACACAGGTCGATGCAAGAAGCTTTCTTT. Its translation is CASSLHRSMQEAFF.